This T cell receptor (beta chain) was sequenced in a study of OX40 agonist ivuxolimab in advanced cancers. Study information: The patients received ivuxolimab by intravenous route every 2 weeks at 0.01 to 10 mg/kg.

Remarks on this clone: The target antigen is unknown.

Generated by immunoSEQ multiplex PCR, the TCRdb table keeps only in-frame clones and is missing some. This sample has fewer than 70,000 clones, with 80% to 90% found just once. Per germline, CDR1 MDHEN and CDR2 SYDVKM. The CDR3 totals 11 residues. Trimming at V came to 6 bases and at J to 11 bases, leaving 5 bases not matched to a gene. Individuals having autoimmune disease history or systemic immunosuppression were not enrolled. Whole-study results and caveats: Researchers report that CD8+ T cells had, on average, more expanded clones than CD4+.

This sequence originates from an adult with an advanced solid tumor such as melanoma, head and neck, liver or kidney cancer. The sequenced sample was CD4+ or CD8+ T cells sorted from blood, obtained in a trial of the OX40 agonist ivuxolimab. V is TRBV28 and J is TRBJ1-2; 8 bases fit TRBD1. This chain's CDR3 is CASRTDRGYTF. For the CDR3, the DNA is TGTGCCAGCAGGACCGACAGGGGATACACCTTC.